A single sample gave rise to the 14 T cell receptor beta chains below, sequenced in a study of vaccination and CD4 T cells after COVID-19. In TCRdb, the PCR reads were re-called with MiXCR into one record per CDR3 protein. The sample carries about 39,000 distinct CDR3 sequences, 35% to 40% recorded once. Documented time point: late sampling 161 to 241 days after vaccination in three convalescent patients. Source: CD4+ T cells from blood, taken about 7 months after SARS-CoV-2 vaccination. The receptors here all came from a human donor who had recovered from COVID-19.

This sequence joins TRBV20-1 and TRBJ2-7; tentatively, D is TRBD2 (6 bases). This CDR3 has 11 amino acids. CDR1 DFQATT and CDR2 SNEGSKA come from the germline V gene (reference sequence). The V gene lost 6 bases and the J gene lost 7 bases, with 13 bases spanning the gap. DNA of the CDR3: TGCAGTGCCCACGGGAGTGGGGAGCAGTACTTC. This encodes CSAHGSGEQYF.

This clonotype was counted only a few times. The rearrangement joins TRBV20-1 to TRBJ2-7; 7 bases are a match to TRBD2. This CDR3 is 14 amino acids long. With 8 bases clipped from V and 3 bases from J, the junction kept 13 bases outside the gene matches. The germline gives CDR1 DFQATT, CDR2 SNEGSKA (reference sequence). The CDR3 nucleotides are TGCAGTATGAAATCCGGGACTACCAACTACGAGCAGTACTTC. Translated: CSMKSGTTNYEQYF.

The V call is TRBV4-1, the J call TRBJ1-5, with TRBD1 matching 9 bases. CDR3 length: 16 amino acids. V shed 4 bases, J shed 6 bases, and the junction held 10 bases outside the gene matches. In germline, CDR1 is MGHRA, CDR2 YSYEKL. DNA of the CDR3: TGCGCCAGCAGCCGGAGTACAGGGGGCTTAGGTCAGCCCCAGCATTTT. Its protein is CASSRSTGGLGQPQHF.

This clonotype was observed a single time. The rearrangement links TRBV20-1 to TRBJ2-1; 8 nucleotides align to TRBD2. The germline V gene has CDR1 DFQATT and CDR2 SNEGSKA (reference sequence). The CDR3 sequence is 14 residues long. Germline trimming cut 2 bases from V and 9 bases from J; bases unmatched to any gene: 9. The CDR3 here is CSARLTSGGGEQFF. CDR3 coding DNA: TGCAGTGCTAGACTCACTAGCGGAGGGGGTGAGCAGTTCTTC.

This clonotype was counted only a few times. The chain joins TRBV20-1 to TRBJ1-1, with D unclear. Germline V gives CDR1 DFQATT, CDR2 SNEGSKA (reference sequence). The CDR3 totals 11 residues. The V end lost 4 bases, the J end lost 1 base, and 4 bases lay between the germline ends. DNA of the CDR3: TGCAGTGCTAACGGGAACACTGAAGCTTTCTTT. Protein: CSANGNTEAFF.

This chain links TRBV19 with TRBJ2-7; 9 nucleotides agree with TRBD2. The V gene's germline CDR1 is LNHDA and CDR2 SQIVND (reference sequence). The V segment lost 3 bases and the J segment 7 bases; nucleotides outside the gene matches: 4. The CDR3 is 13 amino acids. The CDR3 sequence: CASSISGRSEQYF. The CDR3 DNA reads TGTGCCAGTAGTATCAGCGGGAGGAGTGAGCAGTACTTC. The entire variable domain, with the rest obtained from reference TRBV19 and TRBJ2-7, is as follows: DGGITQSPKYLFRKEGQNVTLSCEQNLNHDAMYWYRQDPGQGLRLIYYSQIVNDFQKGDIAEGYSVSREKKESFPLTVTSAQKNPTAFYLCASSISGRSEQYFGPGTRLTVT.

The gene calls are TRBV5-4 and TRBJ2-5; TRBD2 agrees at 9 bases. The CDR3 covers 15 residues. Germline loops: CDR1 SGHNT, CDR2 YYREEE (reference sequence). V lost 6 bases to trimming and J lost 9 bases; unmatched junction nucleotides: 15. The DNA of the CDR3 is TGTGCCAGCACCAATTCCGGCGGGAGGGGGGAGGCCCAGTACTTC. It encodes CASTNSGGRGEAQYF.

V and J are TRBV20-1 and TRBJ2-3; D not resolved. V lost 4 bases and J lost 4, with 6 bases in between. The CDR3 is made up of 11 amino acids. Germline V gene data show CDR1 as DFQATT and CDR2 as SNEGSKA (reference sequence). The CDR3 DNA sequence: TGCAGTGCTATGGTTGCAGATACGCAGTATTTT. Protein sequence: CSAMVADTQYF.

V usage is TRBV7-2 and J usage is TRBJ2-7; unclear D gene. The germline V gene has CDR1 SGHTA and CDR2 FQGNSA. The CDR3 has 13 amino acids. V gave up 4 bases and J gave up 7 bases, with 14 bases separating them. CDR3 nucleotides: TGTGCCAGCAGCTGGGGTTCAAGATTAGAGCAGTACTTC. Translating gives CASSWGSRLEQYF.

This clonotype was observed a few times. The chain uses TRBV2 and TRBJ2-5; D might be TRBD1 (6 bases). Germline-derived CDR1 and CDR2 are SNHLY and FYNNEI. The CDR3 totals 16 residues. The V gene lost 8 bases and the J gene lost 1 base, with 20 bases spanning the gap. CDR3 sequence reads: CASVGGSRSPQETQYF. CDR3 nucleotides: TGTGCCAGCGTAGGGGGATCACGAAGCCCCCAAGAGACCCAGTACTTC.

This clonotype has just a few counts. V usage is TRBV21-1 and J usage is TRBJ1-5; the table's D gene call, TRBD1, was not cross checked with the DNA. TRBV21-1 is a documented pseudogene. The CDR3 totals 14 residues. The DNA for the CDR3 is TGTGCCAGCAGCGCCCGGGACAGGTTACAGCCCCAGCATTTT. As protein: CASSARDRLQPQHF.

The CDR3 DNA sequence: TGTGCCAGCAGTTACGGGGGACAGGGGGCAGATACGCAGTATTTT. Its protein product is CASSYGGQGADTQYF. The chain joins TRBV6-2 or TRBV6-3 to TRBJ2-3; 11 nucleotides align to TRBD1. V lost 2 bases to trimming and J lost 4 bases; unmatched junction nucleotides: 2. CDR3 length: 15 amino acids. Germline V gene data show CDR1 as MNHEY and CDR2 as SVGEGT.

The rearrangement joins TRBV4-1 to TRBJ2-1; 7 nucleotides agree with TRBD2. Looked up from germline, CDR1 is MGHRA and CDR2 is YSYEKL. V gave up 5 bases and J gave up 2 bases; unmatched junction bases: 15. This CDR3 has 18 residues. For the CDR3, the DNA is TGCGCCAGCAGCTCCACCCTCCATGGGAGGGCCGCCTACAATGAGCAGTTCTTC. It specifies CASSSTLHGRAAYNEQFF.

J is TRBJ2-5 and V is TRBV20-1, with D perhaps assigned TRBD1 or TRBD2 (6 bases each). Trimming took off 3 bases at V and 3 bases at J, with 17 bases between the two ends. Germline lookup yields CDR1 DFQATT and CDR2 SNEGSKA (reference sequence). The CDR3 covers 15 residues. CDR3 bases: TGCAGTGCTAGTGGTCGGGGGCTGGGGAAAGAGACCCAGTACTTC. Its translation is CSASGRGLGKETQYF.